This T cell receptor (beta chain) emerged from a study of shared T cell receptors in the human thymus. The protocol was immunoSEQ multiplex PCR, while the TCRdb copy is restricted to in-frame clones and leaves out a portion. This sample has some 640,000 clones, with roughly 86% found just once. The V gene lost 4 bases and the J gene lost 5 bases, with 11 bases spanning the gap. CDR3 size: 13 residues. Germline lookup yields CDR1 SNHLY and CDR2 FYNNEI. The data were also submitted as part of a second study, on human thymus T cells. From that study: Among the donors, all were healthy Finnish infants having corrective surgery for congenital heart defects. Corrective cardiac surgery supplied the resected thymus tissue. An apparent bias in V and J gene usage was seen in thymic and blood repertoires. Related reports documented highly overlapping thymic repertoires among unrelated individuals.

The sequence derives from a boy under three years old with a congenital heart defect. The sequenced sample was thymocytes. V gene TRBV2 combines with J gene TRBJ2-5; D might be TRBD2 (6 bases). The CDR3 DNA reads as TGTGCCAGCAGTGGCCGGGAGTCGGAGACCCAGTACTTC. Its protein product is CASSGRESETQYF. Drawing the rest from reference TRBV2 and TRBJ2-5, the complete variable domain is EPEVTQTPSHQVTQMGQEVILRCVPISNHLYFYWYRQILGQKVEFLVSFYNNEISEKSEIFDDQFSVERPDGSNFTLKIRSTKLEDSAMYFCASSGRESETQYFGPGTRLLVL.